The text below deals with one TCR beta chain. The clone's antigen remains unknown. There are no base qualities to consult, and no much larger clone falls within one base. The sample is drawn from a study of persistence of HIV-infected CD4 T cells (dated by TCRdb to the early 2020s). With regard to the full study: The study isolated CMV- and HIV-1 Gag-responding CD4+ T cells from ART-treated individuals to examine antigen-driven clonal expansion of HIV-1-infected cells. Suppressive ART had been received by participants for a median of 8 years. Peripheral blood samples of up to about 180 mL were obtained at multiple time points, with the exception of two participants, for whom leukapheresis was performed at a single time point. Proviral sequencing was used to assess clonality among infected cells, whereas TCRbeta sequencing gauged the clonality of all cells within each sorted population. For the TCR cluster analysis across participants, about 8 participants were included for CMV and about seven participants for Gag.

The immunoSEQ hsTCRB assay version 4, run in survey mode, was used to sequence TCRbeta repertoires from genomic DNA. For TCRbeta sequencing, genomic DNA was diluted to around 10 ng/uL, and up to 1 ug was used per sample. From the authors' description of their analysis: TCRbeta data analysis was done in ImmunoSeq Analyzer 3.0, and diversity was calculated on productive nucleotide rearrangements. Using the Immunarch R package, lower-bound TCR diversity was estimated with the improved Chao index and clonality was estimated with the Gini coefficient. When different nucleotide rearrangements encoded the same CDR3beta amino acid sequence, each rearrangement was treated as a distinct clonotype. TCRbeta sequences significantly enriched in antigen-responding cells relative to anti-CD3/anti-CD28-activated cells were identified by differential abundance analysis. GLIPH2 grouped TCRs by predicted peptide-MHC specificity, both within each participant and across combined participant data sets. TCRdb stores this immuneACCESS table with in-frame sequences only. Part of the clones is absent; in the studies checked, under half of the shortfall reflects unresolved V genes, and no reason is known for the rest. For V, J and clone size, that table is used; D and trimming come from the DNA. In this sample the table shows fewer than 40,000 clones, around 82% of which occur a single time. The ten top clones hold 0.7% to 0.95% of the sample.

Sample treatment or condition, as interpreted from the label and publication: suppressive antiretroviral therapy. Lysates of CMV-infected fibroblasts were used at around 10 ug/mL for cell stimulation. Memory populations depleted of antigen-responding cells were obtained by sorting nonresponding CD40L-negative CD69-negative CD45RO-high memory CD4+ T cells. Participants were HIV-1-infected adults who started suppressive ART during chronic infection. Participants had undetectable plasma HIV-1 RNA below 50 copies/mL for at least 4 years. To be included, participants needed a CD4+ T cell count above 400 cells/uL and a positive CMV serology. Before stimulation, PBMCs were isolated using density centrifugation and depleted of CD8+ T cells. For around 18 hours, the CD8-depleted PBMCs were stimulated with anti-CD28/CD49d costimulation, a CD40-blocking antibody, and enfuvirtide to prevent new infections. Cell sorting was performed on a Beckman Coulter MoFlo Legacy or XDP sorter, and dead cells were excluded with propidium iodide. For samples with more than one million cells, genomic DNA was extracted with the QIAamp DNA Mini Kit, and for all other samples the Quick-DNA Microprep Kit was used.

The paper as a whole reports these results and caveats: Only a small number of individuals took part in the study, and the range of antigens tested was limited. Significantly lower TCRbeta richness was observed in CMV- and Gag-responding cells than in anti-CD3/anti-CD28-responding cells, and higher oligoclonality was observed in CMV-responding cells than in CD3/CD28-stimulated and Gag-responding cells. A correlation was observed between TCR oligoclonality and proviral oligoclonality within the same sorted populations. Restriction of bulk TCR analyses to the rare CMV-responding cells that actually carried HIV-1 proviruses was not possible. Degenerate expanded CDR3beta sequences were enriched in antigen-responding cells, suggesting convergent selection of CD4+ responses to CMV and Gag.

The CDR3 measures 14 amino acids from cysteine to phenylalanine. The read is trimmed to its CDR3 DNA, 42 bases read in frame from base 1. The junction shows trimming of 0 bases on V and 5 bases on J, plus 7 bases between the germline ends. Sequences WSHSY (CDR1) and SAAADI (CDR2) are obtained from the germline V gene. Rearrangement joined TRBV10-2 to TRBJ2-2; there is no confident call for the D gene. The sequence was obtained from an adult man with HIV who was CMV-seropositive. Sequenced material: CD4+ T cells sorted from PBMCs after approximately 18-hour stimulation, taken from a patient who received antiretroviral therapy. Taken with the paper, the label for cell subset or site translates to: CD40L-CD69- CD45RO-high memory CD4 T cells not responding to CMV lysate. The DNA reads as follows: TGCGCCAGCAGTGAGTCCTGGCGGACCGGGGAGCTGTTTTTT. The translation is CASSESWRTGELFF.